The 7 T cell receptor beta chains given below trace back to one sample, sequenced in a study of T cell responses to AZD1222 COVID-19 vaccine. Assay: immunoSEQ multiplex PCR; the TCRdb copy retains only in-frame clones and omits some. The table shows around 100,000 clones, with about 89% occurring only once. Sequencing was performed on peripheral blood, taken on day 0 of AZD1222 vaccination. Receptor source: an adult in good health.

The chain carries TRBV6-4 and TRBJ1-2; possible D gene TRBD1, 5 bases. This CDR3 has 16 residues. Trimming took 3 bases from V and 0 from J, leaving 14 bases between them. Germline V gene lookup returns CDR1 MRHNA and CDR2 SNTAGT. CDR3 nucleotides: TGTGCCAGCAGTGATAGAGGGGCAGGAGCTAACTATGGCTACACCTTC. Its translation is CASSDRGAGANYGYTF.

The V gene is TRBV9, the J gene TRBJ2-5, with D perhaps TRBD1 or TRBD2 (6 bases each). From germline, CDR1 is SGDLS and CDR2 YYNGEE. CDR3 length: 14 residues. Trimming left V 0 bases short and J 4 bases short, with 10 bases between. DNA of the CDR3: TGTGCCAGCAGCGTAGAGGGGGGACGAGAGACCCAGTACTTC. It translates to CASSVEGGRETQYF.

The CDR3: CALGALISTDTQYF. DNA of the CDR3: TGTGCCTTAGGGGCGCTCATCTCCACAGATACGCAGTATTTT. The chain is built from TRBV7-3 and TRBJ2-3; TRBD1 might be the D (5 bases). This CDR3 is 14 amino acids long. V gave up 11 bases and J gave up 2 bases, with 17 bases separating them. Germline values: CDR1 SGHTA, CDR2 FQGTGA.

With respect to this clone: Because the CDR3 is missing its conserved closing phenylalanine or tryptophan, this is likely a read error. V is TRBV5-1 and J is TRBJ1-6, with a weak D call TRBD1 (5 bases). The CDR3 is 14 residues long. The germline V and J ends were trimmed by 4 bases and 7 bases, with 12 bases remaining between them. The germline V gene has CDR1 SGHRS and CDR2 YFSETQ. The CDR3 DNA is TGCGCCAGCAGCCTGGGACCGGCGAATTCACCCCTCCACCTT. Translated: CASSLGPANSPLHL.

The chain has TRBV2 and TRBJ1-2; the D is unclear. The CDR3 runs to 13 residues. Germline V gene lookup returns CDR1 SNHLY and CDR2 FYNNEI. V was shortened by 2 bases and J by 2 bases, with 6 bases between the two germline ends. CDR3 loop: CASSETPNYGYTF. DNA of the CDR3: TGTGCCAGCAGTGAAACACCGAACTATGGCTACACCTTC.

This rearrangement joins TRBV5-1 to TRBJ2-3; D is tentatively TRBD1 or TRBD2 (5 bases each). V shed 4 bases and J shed 2 bases, with 11 bases lying between them. Germline CDR1 SGHRS, CDR2 YFSETQ. This CDR3 is 14 amino acids long. The DNA for the CDR3 is TGCGCCAGCAGCCGGGACGGGTACACAGATACGCAGTATTTT. Encoded protein: CASSRDGYTDTQYF. Drawing the rest from reference TRBV5-1 and TRBJ2-3, the complete variable domain is KAGVTQTPRYLIKTRGQQVTLSCSPISGHRSVSWYQQTPGQGLQFLFEYFSETQRNKGNFPGRFSGRQFSNSRSEMNVSTLELGDSALYLCASSRDGYTDTQYFGPGTRLTVL.

The rearrangement joins TRBV2 to TRBJ1-5, with 9 bases fitting TRBD1. The germline V gene encodes CDR1 SNHLY and CDR2 FYNNEI. The CDR3 consists of 15 residues. The J segment lost 3 bases and the V segment lost 6 bases, leaving 6 bases of the junction unmatched. CDR3 sequence reads: CASRRGQGINQPQHF. The CDR3 nucleotides are TGTGCCAGCAGGAGGGGACAGGGAATCAATCAGCCCCAGCATTTT.